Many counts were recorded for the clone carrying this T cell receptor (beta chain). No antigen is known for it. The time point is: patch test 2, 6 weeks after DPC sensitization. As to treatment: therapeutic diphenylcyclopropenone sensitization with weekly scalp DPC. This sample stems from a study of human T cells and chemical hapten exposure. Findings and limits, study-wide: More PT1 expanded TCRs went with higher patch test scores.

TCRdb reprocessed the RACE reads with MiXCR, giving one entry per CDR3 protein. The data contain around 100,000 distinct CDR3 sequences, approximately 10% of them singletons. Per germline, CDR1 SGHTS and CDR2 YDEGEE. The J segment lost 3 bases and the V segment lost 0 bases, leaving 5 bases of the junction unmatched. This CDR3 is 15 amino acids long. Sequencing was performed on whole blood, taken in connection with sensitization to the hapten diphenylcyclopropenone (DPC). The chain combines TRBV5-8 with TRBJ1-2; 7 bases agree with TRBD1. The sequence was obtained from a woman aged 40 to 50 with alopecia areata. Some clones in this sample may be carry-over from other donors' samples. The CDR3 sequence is CASSLVRGFDYGYTF. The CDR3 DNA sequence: TGTGCCAGCAGCTTGGTCAGGGGGTTTGACTATGGCTACACCTTC.